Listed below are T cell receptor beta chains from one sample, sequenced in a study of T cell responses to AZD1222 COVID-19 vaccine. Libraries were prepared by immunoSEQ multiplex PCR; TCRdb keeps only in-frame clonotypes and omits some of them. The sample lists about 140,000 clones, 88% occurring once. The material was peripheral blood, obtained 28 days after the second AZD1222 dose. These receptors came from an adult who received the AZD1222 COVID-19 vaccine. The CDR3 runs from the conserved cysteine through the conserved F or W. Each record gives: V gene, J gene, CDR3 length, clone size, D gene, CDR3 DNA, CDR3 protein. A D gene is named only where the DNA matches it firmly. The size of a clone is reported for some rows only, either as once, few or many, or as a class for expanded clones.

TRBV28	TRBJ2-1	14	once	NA	TGTGCCAGCGAAGCTTTCCGGGACACTAATGAGCAGTTCTTC	CASEAFRDTNEQFF
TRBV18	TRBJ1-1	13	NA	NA	TGTGCCAGCTCACCAACGGTGTCCGGTGAAGCTTTCTTT	CASSPTVSGEAFF
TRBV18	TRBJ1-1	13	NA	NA	TGTGCCAGCTCACTAGTAGAGAACACTGAAGCTTTCTTT	CASSLVENTEAFF
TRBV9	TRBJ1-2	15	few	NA	TGTGCCAGCAGCGTAGCCCCGGGAATTTCCTATGGCTACACCTTC	CASSVAPGISYGYTF
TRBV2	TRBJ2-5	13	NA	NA	TGTGCCAGCAGGCGGGACGGACAAGAGACCCAGTACTTC	CASRRDGQETQYF
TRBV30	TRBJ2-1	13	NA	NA	TGTGCCTGGACAGCGGGCTCCTACAATGAGCAGTTCTTC	CAWTAGSYNEQFF
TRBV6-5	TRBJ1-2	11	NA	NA	TGTGCCAGCACCCAGGGGTATGGCTACACCTTC	CASTQGYGYTF
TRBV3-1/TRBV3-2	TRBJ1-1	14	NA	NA	TGTGCCAGCAGCCAAGATTCAAGGGGGACTGAAGCTTTCTTT	CASSQDSRGTEAFF
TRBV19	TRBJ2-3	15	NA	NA	TGTGCCAGTAGTATAAGATCCCCGAGCACAGATACGCAGTATTTT	CASSIRSPSTDTQYF
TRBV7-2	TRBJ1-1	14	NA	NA	TGTGCCAGCAGTCCCGATAGGGGTCGTACTGAAGCTTTCTTT	CASSPDRGRTEAFF